This TCR beta chain was retrieved from a study of T cells in Graves' hyperthyroidism and ophthalmopathy. Study-wide results and limits: The model foresaw ophthalmopathy a median around 6.8 months prior to onset.

The V gene lost 5 bases and the J gene lost 1 base, with 12 bases spanning the gap. CDR3 length: 16 residues. Germline values: CDR1 MNHNY, CDR2 SVGAGI (reference sequence). This clonotype turned up a few times. Its specificity is unknown. Amplification targeted TCR beta CDR3 regions from RNA transcripts. Using the HTBI primer set, a first-round RT-PCR was run on the TCR CDR3. A single record per CDR3 protein comes from TCRdb applying MiXCR to the multiplex PCR reads. The sample contains a few hundred thousand distinct CDR3 sequences, around 43% of which appear only once. Uncontrolled infections, other autoimmune diseases, pregnancy or lactation led to exclusion of patients.

The chain combines TRBV6-6 with TRBJ2-6, with D perhaps matching TRBD1 (6 bases). This TCR derives from an adult woman with Graves' disease, either hyperthyroidism or ophthalmopathy (not recorded which). Sequencing was done on a sample of peripheral blood or thyroid tissue (not recorded which). CDR3: CASSTSGVSGANVLTF. The CDR3 coding sequence is TGTGCCAGCAGTACGTCAGGGGTATCTGGGGCCAACGTCCTGACTTTC.